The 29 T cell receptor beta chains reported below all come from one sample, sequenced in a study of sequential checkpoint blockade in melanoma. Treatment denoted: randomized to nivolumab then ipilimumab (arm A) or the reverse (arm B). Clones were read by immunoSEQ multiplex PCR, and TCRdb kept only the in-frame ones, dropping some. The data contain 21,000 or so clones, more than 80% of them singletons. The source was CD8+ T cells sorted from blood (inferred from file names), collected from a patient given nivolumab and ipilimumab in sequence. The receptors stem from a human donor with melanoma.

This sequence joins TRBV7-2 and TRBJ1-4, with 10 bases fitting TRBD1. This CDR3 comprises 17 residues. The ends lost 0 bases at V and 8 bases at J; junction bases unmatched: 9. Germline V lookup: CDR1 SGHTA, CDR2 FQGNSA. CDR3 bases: TGTGCCAGCAGCTTAGCCTATGGGGGGACAGGGGAAGAAAAACTGTTTTTT. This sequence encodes CASSLAYGGTGEEKLFF.

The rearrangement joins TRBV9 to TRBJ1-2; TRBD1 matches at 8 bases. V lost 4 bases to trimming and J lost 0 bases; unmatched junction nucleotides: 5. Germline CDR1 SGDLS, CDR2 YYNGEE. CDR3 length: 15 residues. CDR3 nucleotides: TGTGCCAGCAGCCCAAGGGGACAGGCTAACTATGGCTACACCTTC. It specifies CASSPRGQANYGYTF.

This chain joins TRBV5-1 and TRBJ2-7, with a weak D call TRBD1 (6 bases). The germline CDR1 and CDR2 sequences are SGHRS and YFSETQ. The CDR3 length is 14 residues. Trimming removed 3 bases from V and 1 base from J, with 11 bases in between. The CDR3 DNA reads TGCGCCAGCAGCTGGACAGTCCTTTCCTACGAGCAGTACTTC. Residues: CASSWTVLSYEQYF.

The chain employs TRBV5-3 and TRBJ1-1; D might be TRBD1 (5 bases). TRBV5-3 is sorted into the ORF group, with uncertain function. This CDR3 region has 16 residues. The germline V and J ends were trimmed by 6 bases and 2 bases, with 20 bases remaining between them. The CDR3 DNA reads TGTGCCAGAATCCCAGGGCCTCGGCCCTCAAACACTGAAGCTTTCTTT. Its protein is CARIPGPRPSNTEAFF.

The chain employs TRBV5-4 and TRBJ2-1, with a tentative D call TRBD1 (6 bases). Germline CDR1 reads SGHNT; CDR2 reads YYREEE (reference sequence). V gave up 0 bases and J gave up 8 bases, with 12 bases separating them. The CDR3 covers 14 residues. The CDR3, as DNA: TGTGCCAGCAGCTTGGTCGCAGGGGATTATGAGCAGTTCTTC. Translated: CASSLVAGDYEQFF.

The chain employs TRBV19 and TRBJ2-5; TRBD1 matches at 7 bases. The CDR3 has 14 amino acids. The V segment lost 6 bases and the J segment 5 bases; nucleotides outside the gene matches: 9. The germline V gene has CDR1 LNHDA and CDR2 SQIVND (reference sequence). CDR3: CASRRRGPGETQYF. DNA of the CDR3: TGTGCCAGTAGGAGAAGGGGGCCCGGGGAGACCCAGTACTTC.

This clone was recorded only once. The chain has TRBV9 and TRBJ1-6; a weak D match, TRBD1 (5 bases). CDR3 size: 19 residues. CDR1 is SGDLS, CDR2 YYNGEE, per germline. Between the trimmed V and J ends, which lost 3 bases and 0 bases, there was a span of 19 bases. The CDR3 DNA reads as TGTGCCAGCAGCGAAAAGGCGGGGGGGGAAAACTCCTATAATTCACCCCTCCACTTT. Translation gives CASSEKAGGENSYNSPLHF.

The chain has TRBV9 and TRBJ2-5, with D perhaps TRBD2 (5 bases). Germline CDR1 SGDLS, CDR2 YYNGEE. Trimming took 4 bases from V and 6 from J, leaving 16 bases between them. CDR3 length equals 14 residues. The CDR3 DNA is TGTGCCAGCAGCCCGCGACCTGGGGAGAAGACCCAGTACTTC. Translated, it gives CASSPRPGEKTQYF.

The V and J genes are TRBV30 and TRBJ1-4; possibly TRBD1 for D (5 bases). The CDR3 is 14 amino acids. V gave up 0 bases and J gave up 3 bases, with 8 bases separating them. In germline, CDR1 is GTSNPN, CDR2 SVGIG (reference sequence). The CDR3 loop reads CAWSVGGANEKLFF. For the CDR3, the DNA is TGTGCCTGGAGTGTGGGGGGAGCTAATGAAAAACTGTTTTTT.

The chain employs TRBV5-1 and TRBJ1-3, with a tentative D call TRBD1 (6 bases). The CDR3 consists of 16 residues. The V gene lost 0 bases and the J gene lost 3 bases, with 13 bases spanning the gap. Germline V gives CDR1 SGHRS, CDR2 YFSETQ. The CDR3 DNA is TGCGCCAGCAGCTTGGTAGGGGGAAGGAATGGAAACACCATATATTTT. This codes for CASSLVGGRNGNTIYF. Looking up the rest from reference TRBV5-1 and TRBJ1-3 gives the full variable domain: KAGVTQTPRYLIKTRGQQVTLSCSPISGHRSVSWYQQTPGQGLQFLFEYFSETQRNKGNFPGRFSGRQFSNSRSEMNVSTLELGDSALYLCASSLVGGRNGNTIYFGEGSWLTVV.

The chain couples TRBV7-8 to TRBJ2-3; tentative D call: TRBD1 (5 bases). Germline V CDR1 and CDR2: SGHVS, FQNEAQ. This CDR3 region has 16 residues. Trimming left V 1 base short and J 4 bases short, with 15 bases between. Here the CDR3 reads CASSLGPGIRADTQYF. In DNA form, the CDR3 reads TGTGCCAGCAGCTTAGGACCAGGGATTCGCGCAGATACGCAGTATTTT.

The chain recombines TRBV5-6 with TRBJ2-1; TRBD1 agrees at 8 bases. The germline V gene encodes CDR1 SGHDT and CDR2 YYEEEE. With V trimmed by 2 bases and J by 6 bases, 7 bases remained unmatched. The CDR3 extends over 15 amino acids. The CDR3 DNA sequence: TGTGCCAGCAGCTTAAGTCAGGGGGCTCCCAATGAGCAGTTCTTC. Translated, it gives CASSLSQGAPNEQFF. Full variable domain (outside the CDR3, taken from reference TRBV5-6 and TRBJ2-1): DAGVTQSPTHLIKTRGQQVTLRCSPKSGHDTVSWYQQALGQGPQFIFQYYEEEERQRGNFPDRFSGHQFPNYSSELNVNALLLGDSALYLCASSLSQGAPNEQFFGPGTRLTVL.

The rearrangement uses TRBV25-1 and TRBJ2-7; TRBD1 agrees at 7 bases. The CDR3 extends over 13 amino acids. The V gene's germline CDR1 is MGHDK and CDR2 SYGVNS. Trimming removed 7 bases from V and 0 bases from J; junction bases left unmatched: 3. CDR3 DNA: TGTGCCAGCACGGGACAGCTCTCCTACGAGCAGTACTTC. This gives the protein CASTGQLSYEQYF.

For the CDR3, the DNA is TGTGCCAGCAGTTTTAACAGGGGTGACGAGCAGTACTTC. Translation: CASSFNRGDEQYF. The chain couples TRBV27 to TRBJ2-7, with 7 nucleotides matching TRBD1. Germline lookup yields CDR1 MNHEY and CDR2 SMNVEV (reference sequence). The length of the CDR3 is 13 residues. With V trimmed by 3 bases and J by 5 bases, 4 bases remained unmatched.

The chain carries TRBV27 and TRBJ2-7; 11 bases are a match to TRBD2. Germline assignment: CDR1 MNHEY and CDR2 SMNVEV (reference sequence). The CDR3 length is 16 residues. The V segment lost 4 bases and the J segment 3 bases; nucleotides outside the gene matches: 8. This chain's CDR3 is CASSSITSGSSYEQYF. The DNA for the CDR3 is TGTGCCAGCAGTTCCATAACTAGCGGGAGTAGCTACGAGCAGTACTTC.

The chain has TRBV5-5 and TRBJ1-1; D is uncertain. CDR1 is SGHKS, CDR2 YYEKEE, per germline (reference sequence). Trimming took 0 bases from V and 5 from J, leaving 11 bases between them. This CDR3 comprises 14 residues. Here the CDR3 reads CASSLGPSGTEAFF. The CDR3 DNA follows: TGTGCCAGCAGCTTGGGGCCCTCAGGTACTGAAGCTTTCTTT.

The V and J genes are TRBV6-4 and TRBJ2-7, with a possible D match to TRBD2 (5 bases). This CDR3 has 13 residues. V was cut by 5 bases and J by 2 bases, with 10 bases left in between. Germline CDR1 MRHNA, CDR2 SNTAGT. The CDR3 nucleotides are TGTGCCAGCAGTTACCGGGAAGCCTACGAGCAGTACTTC. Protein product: CASSYREAYEQYF.

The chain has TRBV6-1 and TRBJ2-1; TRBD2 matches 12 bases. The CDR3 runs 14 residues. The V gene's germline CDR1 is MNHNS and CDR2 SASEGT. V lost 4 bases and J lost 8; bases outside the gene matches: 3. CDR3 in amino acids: CASSARTSGDEQFF. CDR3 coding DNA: TGTGCCAGCAGTGCCCGGACTAGCGGGGATGAGCAGTTCTTC.

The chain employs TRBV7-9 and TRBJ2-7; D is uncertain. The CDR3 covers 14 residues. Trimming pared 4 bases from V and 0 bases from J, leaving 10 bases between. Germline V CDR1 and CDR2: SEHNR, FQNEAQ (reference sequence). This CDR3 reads CASSSVVSSYEQYF. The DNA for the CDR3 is TGTGCCAGCAGCTCTGTGGTCAGCTCCTACGAGCAGTACTTC.

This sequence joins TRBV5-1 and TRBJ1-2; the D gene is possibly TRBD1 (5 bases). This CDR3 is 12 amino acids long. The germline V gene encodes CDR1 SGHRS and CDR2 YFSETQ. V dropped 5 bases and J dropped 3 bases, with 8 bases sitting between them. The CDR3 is CASRGEDYGYTF. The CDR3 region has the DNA TGCGCCAGCAGGGGGGAGGACTATGGCTACACCTTC. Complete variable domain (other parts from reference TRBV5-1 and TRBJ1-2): KAGVTQTPRYLIKTRGQQVTLSCSPISGHRSVSWYQQTPGQGLQFLFEYFSETQRNKGNFPGRFSGRQFSNSRSEMNVSTLELGDSALYLCASRGEDYGYTFGSGTRLTVV.

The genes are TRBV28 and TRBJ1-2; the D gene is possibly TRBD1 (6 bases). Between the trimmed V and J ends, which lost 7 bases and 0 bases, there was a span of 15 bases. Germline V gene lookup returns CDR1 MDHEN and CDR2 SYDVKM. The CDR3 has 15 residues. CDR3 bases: TGTGCCAGCACCCTCCAGCGGACAGCTAACTATGGCTACACCTTC. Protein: CASTLQRTANYGYTF.

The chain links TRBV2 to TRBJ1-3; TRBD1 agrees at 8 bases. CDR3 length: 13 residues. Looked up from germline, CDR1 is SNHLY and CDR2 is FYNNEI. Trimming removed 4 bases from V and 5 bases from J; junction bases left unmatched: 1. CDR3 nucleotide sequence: TGTGCCAGCAGTGGGACAGGGAGAAACACCATATATTTT. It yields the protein CASSGTGRNTIYF. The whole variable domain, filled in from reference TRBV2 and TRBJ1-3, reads EPEVTQTPSHQVTQMGQEVILRCVPISNHLYFYWYRQILGQKVEFLVSFYNNEISEKSEIFDDQFSVERPDGSNFTLKIRSTKLEDSAMYFCASSGTGRNTIYFGEGSWLTVV.

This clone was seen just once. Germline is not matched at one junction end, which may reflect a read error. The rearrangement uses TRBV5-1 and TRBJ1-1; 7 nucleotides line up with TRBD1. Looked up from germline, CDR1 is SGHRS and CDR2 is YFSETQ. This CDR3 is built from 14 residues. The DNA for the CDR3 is TGCGCCAGCGGCTTGCACAGGGGGAACACTGAAGCTTTCTTT. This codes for CASGLHRGNTEAFF.

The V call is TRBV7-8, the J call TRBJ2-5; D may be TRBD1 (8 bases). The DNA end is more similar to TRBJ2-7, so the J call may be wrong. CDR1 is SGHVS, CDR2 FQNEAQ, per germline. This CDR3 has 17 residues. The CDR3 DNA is TGTGCCAGCAGCTTGGCCACAGGGGGGGGCCGCTCCTACGAGCAGTACTTC. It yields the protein CASSLATGGGRSYEQYF.

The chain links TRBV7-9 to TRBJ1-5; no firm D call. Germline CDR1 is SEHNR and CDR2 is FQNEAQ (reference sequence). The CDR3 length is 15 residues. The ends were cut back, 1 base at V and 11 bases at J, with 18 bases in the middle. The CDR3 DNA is TGTGCCAGCAGCTTAGGGGATGGAGGGATCCAGGCCCAGCATTTT. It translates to CASSLGDGGIQAQHF.

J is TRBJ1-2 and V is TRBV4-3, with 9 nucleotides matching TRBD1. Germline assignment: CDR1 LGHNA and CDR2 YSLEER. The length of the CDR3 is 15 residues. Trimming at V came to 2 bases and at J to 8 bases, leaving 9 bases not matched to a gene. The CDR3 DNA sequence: TGCGCCAGCAGCCAACAGGACAGGGGAGGTACAGGCTACACCTTC. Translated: CASSQQDRGGTGYTF.

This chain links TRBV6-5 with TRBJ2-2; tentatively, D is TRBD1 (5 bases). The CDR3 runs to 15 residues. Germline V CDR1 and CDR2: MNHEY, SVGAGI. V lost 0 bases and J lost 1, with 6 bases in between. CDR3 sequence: CASSYSGVNTGELFF. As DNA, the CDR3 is TGTGCCAGCAGTTACTCAGGGGTGAACACCGGGGAGCTGTTTTTT.

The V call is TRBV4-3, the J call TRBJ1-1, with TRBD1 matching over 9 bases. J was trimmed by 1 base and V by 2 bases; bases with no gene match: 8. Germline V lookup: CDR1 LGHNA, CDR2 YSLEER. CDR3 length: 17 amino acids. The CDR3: CASSQPGTGLTNTEAFF. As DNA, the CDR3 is TGCGCCAGCAGCCAACCCGGGACAGGGTTAACGAACACTGAAGCTTTCTTT.

CDR3 nucleotide sequence: TGCGCCAGCAGCCCCCGGGACAGGAGCAATCAGCCCCAGCATTTT. Amino acids: CASSPRDRSNQPQHF. This rearrangement joins TRBV4-1 to TRBJ1-5; 8 positions agree with TRBD1. CDR1 is MGHRA, CDR2 YSYEKL, per germline. The length of the CDR3 is 15 residues. J gave up 1 base and V 4 bases, and 3 bases lay outside the gene matches.